This record looks at one T cell receptor beta chain sequence and its context. This entry is derived from a study of T cells in Graves' hyperthyroidism and ophthalmopathy. The source material, RNA transcripts, was used to amplify TCR beta CDR3 regions. First-round RT-PCR of the TCR CDR3 relied on the HTBI primer set. TCRdb processed the multiplex PCR reads anew with MiXCR; each CDR3 protein has one entry. The table records just over 550,000 distinct CDR3 sequences, roughly 50% of them present only once. The clonotype was recovered from a young woman with Graves' hyperthyroidism. Sequenced sample: peripheral blood or thyroid tissue (not recorded which).

The CDR3 nucleotides are TGTGCCAGCAGCTTAGGGCGATGGGAGCAGTACTTC. Translated, it gives CASSLGRWEQYF. The chain carries TRBV7-6 and TRBJ2-7; D gene uncertain. V was clipped by 1 base and J by 7 bases, with 8 bases between them. Germline CDR1 reads SGHVS; CDR2 reads FNYEAQ. The CDR3 has 12 residues.